This T cell receptor (beta chain) emerged from a study of cytomegalovirus exposure and HLA in healthy donors (dated by TCRdb to 2017 to 2019). Study-wide context: An earlier analysis of several hundred of the donors reported more than 250 Gb of sequence data and some 120 million unique TCR beta sequences from 150 million to 200 million T cells. Around 320 gigabases of sequencing data and 70 million to 100 million unique TCR sequences were included in an early release covering about 620 HLA-typed donors. Of the roughly 390 genotyped donors, about 80% fell in the genetic ancestry cluster associated with self-reported Caucasian donors. The study was designed to test whether signatures of past pathogen exposure could be identified by cataloging public T cell receptors. The study used immunosequencing to profile the T cell repertoires of approximately 650 subjects and linked those repertoires to cytomegalovirus serostatus. Along with the 666-subject first cohort, a separate validation cohort of roughly 110 different subjects was used. To predict cytomegalovirus infection status, the study combined high-throughput TCR immunosequencing, statistical association of individual TCRs with disease status, and machine learning. A later analysis re-examined previously published TCR beta repertoires from more than 600 donors and added high-resolution HLA genotyping to investigate patterns of TCR occurrence. Rather than using new phenotypic data, the later analysis identified candidate immune exposures from TCR beta sequences and from how often those sequences occurred across donors. An earlier analysis of a few hundred of the donors applied high-throughput TCR beta sequencing to assess whether each TCR beta V gene segment acted as functional or pseudogenic. Donor age, sex, ethnicity and CMV serostatus were compiled together with the repertoire data. In a later genetic analysis, genome-wide SNP genotypes for about three fifths of the roughly 670 donors were used, and that subset was treated as a discovery cohort. Every discovery cohort repertoire had been produced on one sequencing platform. HLA typing covered class I and class II loci at four-digit resolution. Typing coverage differed by locus: A, B, C, DRB1 and DQB1 were typed in roughly 620-630 donors, DQA1 in 522, DPA1 in around 600, and DPB1 in 400 to 480. A handful of DR-DQ haplotypes were handled as single units for association and clustering because linkage in the cohort was strong. On average, about 240,000 unique TCR beta nucleotide sequences were sequenced per donor among a few hundred genotyped donors of the cohort, with roughly 18% of those sequences being non-productive. The full study reports these points: The earlier analysis of 587 of the donors excluded approximately 17 rarely observed V segments, including chromosome 9 orphons, because counts were too low. Linkage disequilibrium might explain the correlated functional status among segregating V segments, but an unknown experimental factor could not be ruled out. In this cohort, only TCR beta chains were sequenced, and detectable features were limited by the absence of alpha or paired-chain data. Sequencing depth was assumed to be roughly uniform across donors in the presence/absence analyses, though that assumption may not hold. A later analysis found that most CMV-associated TCR beta chains appeared HLA-restricted, with HLA associations seemingly driven largely by CMV exposure. A later genetic analysis reported fewer N-insertions in productive TCRs among donors in an Asian-associated ancestry cluster than the 666-donor mean. When HLA alleles, especially DR and DQ, strongly co-occurred, TCR associations were difficult to assign to individual alleles. A cluster of highly shared sequence variants was judged likely to be a technical artifact of the sequencing pipeline. It was suggested by the authors that the approach could potentially be generalized to other disease states and immunological phenotypes. In a later analysis, HLA-associated TCR beta chains were found to be more clonally expanded and to have lower generation probabilities than equally common non-associated chains. A later analysis reported that several top co-occurrence clusters appeared linked to parvovirus B19, influenza, CMV and Epstein-Barr virus. V-gene and J-gene trimming of TCR beta chains was associated with a missense DCLRE1C variant in a later genetic analysis, and the association was replicated in an independent cohort. The 87-base-pair reads could not distinguish some IMGT-functional V segments, including TRBV6-2 and TRBV6-3, so those segments were excluded. In vitro tests confirmed that a few of the cytomegalovirus-associated TCR beta chains recognize cytomegalovirus antigens. Most TCR sequences were seen in very few donors, while some public TCRs were found in many individuals. In an earlier analysis of around 500 of the donors, most TCR beta V segments appeared in productive rearrangements about 87% or about 30% of the time, broadly matching IMGT annotations. A further reported finding was that TCR beta sequences accurately predicted the HLA-A and HLA-B alleles for most subjects in the first cohort. Specific HLA alleles were associated with roughly 16,000 TCR beta sequences at a false discovery rate of 0.05 in a later analysis. Immune exposure information for the cohort was limited to CMV serostatus. Cytomegalovirus status was reported to be diagnosed by the classifier with high specificity and sensitivity in both the original and validation cohorts. Because HLA typing was missing for some donors at each locus, association tests included only the typed subset. In a later analysis, the rate of TCR association differed among HLA loci, with DRB1 alleles having the most associated TCRs and HLA-C alleles having the fewest. The study gave a list of 150 to 200 TCR beta chains associated with cytomegalovirus.

Receptor amplification or capture employed the immunoSEQ multiplex PCR assay. The multiplex PCR relied on a mix of 60 forward primers for TCR Vbeta segments and 13 reverse primers for TCR Jbeta segments. Amplification of the CDR3 region of rearranged TCR beta genes was performed with a multiplex PCR assay on genomic DNA. Amplified TCR beta libraries were sequenced as 87-base-pair reads on the Illumina HiSeq System. Per the original workflow: A later analysis tallied about 77 million unique TCR beta chains across the 700 or so repertoires, and about 12 million of those chains were shared by two or more donors. Raw reads were error-corrected and collapsed into unique sequences by a nearest-neighbor algorithm in which closely related sequences were merged to remove PCR and sequencing errors. Alignment of CDR3 sequences to IMGT reference sequences was used to assign V, D and J gene segments. For a sequence to be retained, a match of at least six nucleotides to both a V gene segment and a J gene segment was required. A rearrangement was called productive if the CDR3 had no stop codons and remained in frame with V and J, and every other rearrangement was called non-productive. CDR3 was defined according to IMGT convention as the region running from the second conserved V-encoded cysteine to the conserved J-encoded phenylalanine. In an earlier analysis of 587 of the donors, sequences lacking an unambiguous match to a single V gene segment were excluded. In an earlier analysis of around 590 of the donors, a V segment was called functional when productive rearrangements were above 56.7%, and segregating when the standard deviation between donors exceeded 5%. A statistical classification framework was built to diagnose cytomegalovirus status from the catalog of TCR beta chain sequences. In a later analysis, TCR nucleotide sequences were compared against IMGT/GENE-DB human TR gene sequences so that V and J genes could be assigned. The TCRdist pipeline was used in a later analysis to assign CDR3 sequences and most-parsimonious VDJ recombination scenarios. A later analysis defined each TCR beta chain by its CDR3 amino acid sequence plus V-gene family, and excluded reads lacking a unique V-gene family. As a way to deal with suspected cross-contamination and a sequencing artifact, a later analysis dropped 592 nucleotide sequences that were highly shared and had low generation probability. For each public chain, a later analysis derived a clonal expansion index from normalized ranks of inferred template counts within each repertoire. Generation probabilities in a later analysis came from a VDJ recombination model fitted to out-of-frame rearrangements, and those results were checked against IGoR. Hypergeometric tests were used in a later analysis to score TCR-TCR, TCR-HLA and TCR-CMV co-occurrence, with a repertoire-size bias correction applied to the TCR pairs. In a later analysis, false discovery rates were estimated by permuting HLA or CMV assignments 20 times. In a later analysis, co-occurring TCRs were grouped with DBSCAN, and TCRdist sequence similarity was added when clustering was performed within HLA-allele-positive subsets. Co-occurrence clustering excluded repertoires with fewer than 30,000 or more than 120,000 public chains, plus five with anomalous nucleotide sharing. TCRdb took this table from immuneACCESS and kept in-frame rearrangements with V and J called. Such tables lack part of the clones; where checked against another copy, unresolved V genes explain under half of the gap, and the rest is unexplained. V, J and clone size are taken as reported in that table, and D and trimming were inferred from the DNA itself. The sample contains approximately 290,000 clones, roughly 80% of them found a single time. The biggest ten clones account for roughly 0.3% of the sample.

The cohort was made up of approximately 670 healthy bone marrow donors. Cohort members were all nominally healthy when sampled, although unrecorded immune exposures were likely present. The donor was CMV seronegative and was included in the group of a few hundred seronegative cohort members. A peripheral blood sample was collected from each donor, and TCR beta sequencing was performed on peripheral blood mononuclear cells. The Qiagen DNeasy Blood Extraction Kit was used to extract genomic DNA from the blood cell samples. Trimming leaves V shorter by 6 bases and J shorter by 7 bases, with the junction holding 7 bases beyond the gene matches. From the cysteine up to the phenylalanine, the CDR3 has a length of 14 residues. The entry retains the CDR3 DNA only, 42 bases that are in frame from base 1. CDR1 WSHSY and CDR2 SAAADI were looked up in the germline V gene. This clone was found a few times. Its antigen is currently not known. No much larger clone exists at a distance of one base, and base qualities are not known.

The sequenced material came from PBMCs. This receptor was obtained from a girl aged 2 to 9 in good health and CMV-seronegative. This chain is built from TRBV10-2 and TRBJ2-1; 9 bases in the junction line up with TRBD2. The nucleotides read TGCGCCAGCAGACTAGCGGGCTCCGGGAATGAGCAGTTCTTC. The translation is CASRLAGSGNEQFF.